This T cell receptor beta chain is drawn from a study of glioma-infiltrating T cells. Study results and limitations: CDR3 overlap between tissue and blood was very small. Above-expected tissue-blood divergence occurred in all gliomas, most in low-grade ones.

V dropped 0 bases and J dropped 5 bases, with 9 bases sitting between them. The CDR3 has 14 amino acids. CDR1 and CDR2 from the germline V gene are SGHRS and YFSETQ. TCR alpha and beta CDR3 regions were amplified from RNA using iRepertoire nested multiplex PCR. Tissue mRNA or PBMC total RNA, roughly 85-450 ng, went into one-step reverse transcription and amplification. One entry per CDR3 protein results from TCRdb running MiXCR on the multiplex PCR reads. The sample lists about 140,000 distinct CDR3 sequences; around 40% were seen once. Comment on this clonotype: Its antigen is still unknown.

Sequencing was done on a sample of glioma tissue, nonneoplastic brain tissue, or PBMCs (not recorded which). The clonotype originates from a human donor with low-grade glioma or glioblastoma, undergoing nonglioma brain surgery, or in good health (not recorded which). The J gene is TRBJ2-1, the V gene TRBV5-1; D remains ambiguous. This CDR3 reads CASSLGWRNNEQFF. The CDR3, as DNA: TGCGCCAGCAGCTTGGGATGGCGGAACAATGAGCAGTTCTTC. Full variable domain (remainder filled in from reference TRBV5-1 and TRBJ2-1): KAGVTQTPRYLIKTRGQQVTLSCSPISGHRSVSWYQQTPGQGLQFLFEYFSETQRNKGNFPGRFSGRQFSNSRSEMNVSTLELGDSALYLCASSLGWRNNEQFFGPGTRLTVL.